The clone carrying this T cell receptor (beta chain) has more than one count but fewer than ten. Its antigen is unknown. Everyone who donated was a healthy Caucasian. These data originate in a study of identical twins. Study findings and constraints: Alpha sequences that were out-of-frame and twin-shared showed an excess of low generation probability. Zero-insertion analyses might be partly confounded by invariant T cells like MAIT and iNKT.

Germline CDR1 reads SGHVS; CDR2 reads FNYEAQ. The CDR3 sequence is 12 residues long. Trimming took off 5 bases at V and 9 bases at J, with 13 bases between the two ends. TCRdb reanalysed the 5' RACE reads using MiXCR and keeps one entry per CDR3 protein. The sample carries 200,000 to 300,000 distinct CDR3 sequences, 7.5% recorded once. These data also featured in a second study, about yellow fever vaccine responses in identical twins.

The sequence derives from a woman aged 18-29 years in good health. The specimen was CD8+ T cells sorted from blood. The rearrangement links TRBV7-6 to TRBJ2-5, with no clear D. In DNA, the CDR3 is TGTGCCAGCAGCCCTGGGATCATGGCCCAGTACTTC. Protein product: CASSPGIMAQYF.